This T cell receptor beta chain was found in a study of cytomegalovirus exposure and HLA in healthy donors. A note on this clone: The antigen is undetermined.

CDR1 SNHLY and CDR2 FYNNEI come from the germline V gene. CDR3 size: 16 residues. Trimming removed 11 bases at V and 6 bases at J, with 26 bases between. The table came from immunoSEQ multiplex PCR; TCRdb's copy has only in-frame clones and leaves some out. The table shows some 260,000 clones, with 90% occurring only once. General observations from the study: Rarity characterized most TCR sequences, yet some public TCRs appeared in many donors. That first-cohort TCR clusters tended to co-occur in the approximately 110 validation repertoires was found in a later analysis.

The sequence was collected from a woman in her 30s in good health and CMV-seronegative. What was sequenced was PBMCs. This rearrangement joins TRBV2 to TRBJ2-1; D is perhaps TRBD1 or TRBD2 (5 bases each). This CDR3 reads CAGRDYGTPGSNEQFF. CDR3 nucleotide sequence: TGTGCCGGAAGAGACTACGGGACGCCGGGGAGCAATGAGCAGTTCTTC.